A single sample gave rise to the 26 T cell receptor beta chains below, sequenced in a study of T cell repertoires in cytomegalovirus infection (dated by TCRdb to about 2019). The sequencer listed for this sample is Illumina HiSeq 1500. TCRdb reanalyzed the raw reads on its own, using fastp at Q25 for trimming and MiXCR for clone calling, and kept in-frame beta chains. Duplicate CDR3 protein sequences are folded into a single record with the most common DNA and genes. In this sample the table shows 700,000 to 950,000 distinct CDR3 sequences, approximately 32% of which occur a single time. 9.5% to 15% of the sample goes to the ten largest clones. Per the publication, the treatment or condition label means: in vitro stimulation with specific CMV peptide epitopes to enrich CMV-specific T cells. Their recognized antigens are unknown. The input for sequencing was cultured CD8+ T cells from PBMCs, taken from culture after CMV antigen stimulation. All receptors derive from a human donor in good health (CMV status not recorded). Some clones in this sample may be carry-over from other donors' samples.

The rearrangement uses TRBV12-3 or TRBV12-4 and TRBJ2-1; 8 nucleotides line up with TRBD1. Germline trimming cut 4 bases from V and 7 bases from J; bases unmatched to any gene: 3. The CDR3 length is 13 residues. This CDR3 reads CASSWTGLNEQFF. CDR3 in DNA: TGTGCCAGCAGTTGGACAGGGCTAAATGAGCAGTTCTTC.

As for this clonotype: Mismatch with germline at one junction end may stem from a read error. The rearrangement joins TRBV2 to TRBJ1-2; 9 positions match TRBD1. Germline V CDR1 and CDR2: SNHLY, FYNNEI. CDR3 length: 15 residues. In nucleotides, the CDR3 is TGTGCCAGCAGTGAAGCGGTCGGGACAGGGTATGGCCACACCTTC. It translates to CASSEAVGTGYGHTF.

This clonotype was seen a few times. This chain uses TRBV20-1 with TRBJ2-7, with D unclear. V was pared by 5 bases and J by 1 base, with 18 bases between. Germline V CDR1 and CDR2: DFQATT, SNEGSKA (reference sequence). This CDR3 contains 15 residues. CDR3 sequence (DNA): TGCAGTGCTCAGAAGTTACCCGGAAGGTCCTACGAGCAGTACTTC. Protein sequence: CSAQKLPGRSYEQYF.

This clonotype has ten or more counts. This chain connects TRBV7-3 to TRBJ2-5; possibly TRBD2 for D (5 bases). V was trimmed by 1 base and J by 5 bases, leaving 8 bases between them. Per the germline V gene, CDR1 is SGHTA and CDR2 is FQGTGA. The CDR3 runs 13 residues. CDR3 protein: CASSLSPGETQYF. The CDR3 nucleotides are TGTGCCAGCAGCTTAAGTCCGGGGGAGACCCAGTACTTC.

The chain joins TRBV2 to TRBJ1-2; D unresolved. V lost 7 bases to trimming and J lost 8 bases, with 14 bases between them. CDR3 length: 12 amino acids. Germline assignment: CDR1 SNHLY and CDR2 FYNNEI. The CDR3 is CASTGMGLGYTF. The CDR3 coding sequence is TGTGCCAGCACCGGTATGGGGTTAGGCTACACCTTC. The entire variable domain, with the rest obtained from reference TRBV2 and TRBJ1-2, is as follows: EPEVTQTPSHQVTQMGQEVILRCVPISNHLYFYWYRQILGQKVEFLVSFYNNEISEKSEIFDDQFSVERPDGSNFTLKIRSTKLEDSAMYFCASTGMGLGYTFGSGTRLTVV.

The DNA for the CDR3 is TGTGCCAGCAGCTTAGCGTTAGCAGCGCCAAGCCAAGAGACCCAGTACTTC. Residues: CASSLALAAPSQETQYF. V gene TRBV7-6 combines with J gene TRBJ2-5; D call uncertain. The V gene lost 0 bases and the J gene lost 1 base, with 15 bases spanning the gap. Germline values: CDR1 SGHVS, CDR2 FNYEAQ. The CDR3 extends over 17 amino acids. The variable domain in full, completed from reference TRBV7-6 and TRBJ2-5, reads GAGVSQSPRYKVTKRGQDVALRCDPISGHVSLYWYRQALGQGPEFLTYFNYEAQQDKSGLPNDRFSAERPEGSISTLTIQRTEQRDSAMYRCASSLALAAPSQETQYFGPGTRLLVL.

This clonotype has a handful of counts. The V and J genes are TRBV7-9 and TRBJ1-1; 10 bases map to TRBD1. Germline V lookup: CDR1 SEHNR, CDR2 FQNEAQ (reference sequence). The ends lost 1 base at V and 1 base at J; junction bases unmatched: 6. The CDR3 length is 17 residues. CDR3 DNA sequence: TGTGCCAGCAGCTTAGTATCGACAGGGGGCGCGAACACTGAAGCTTTCTTT. Translating it yields CASSLVSTGGANTEAFF.

This clonotype has just a few counts. The chain recombines TRBV7-6 with TRBJ2-5; 10 bases are shared with TRBD2. Per germline, CDR1 SGHVS and CDR2 FNYEAQ. CDR3 length equals 16 residues. The V gene end was trimmed by 1 base and the J gene end by 6 bases; junction bases not matched to a gene: 8. CDR3 in amino acids: CASSLEASGGQQTQYF. The CDR3 DNA sequence: TGTGCCAGCAGCTTAGAGGCTAGCGGGGGTCAACAGACCCAGTACTTC.

The V gene is TRBV12-3 or TRBV12-4, the J gene TRBJ1-2, with D hard to call. The CDR3 covers 15 residues. V lost 4 bases and J lost 2, with 14 bases in between. The CDR3 DNA reads TGTGCCAGCAGTTCTAGGCAGCTACGGAACTATGGCTACACCTTC. Translated: CASSSRQLRNYGYTF.

This clonotype was seen a few times. The V and J genes are TRBV10-3 and TRBJ2-7; D remains unclear. There are 13 residues in the CDR3. V was pared by 3 bases and J by 5 bases, with 11 bases between. Germline CDR1 reads ENHRY; CDR2 reads SYGVKD. CDR3 loop: CAISDDPVNEQYF. CDR3 in DNA: TGTGCCATCAGTGACGACCCAGTGAACGAGCAGTACTTC.

This clonotype was detected only a few times. The chain combines TRBV15 with TRBJ2-4, with a tentative D call TRBD1 (6 bases). Trimming took 2 bases from V and 8 from J, leaving 13 bases between them. Germline V lookup: CDR1 LNHNV, CDR2 YYDKDF (reference sequence). CDR3 length: 14 amino acids. The CDR3 loop reads CATSRKTGFDIQYF. CDR3 DNA: TGTGCCACCAGCAGAAAAACAGGGTTCGACATTCAGTACTTC.

The rearrangement joins TRBV7-9 to TRBJ2-7; D gene unclear. V was clipped by 5 bases and J by 0 bases, with 11 bases between them. This CDR3 spans 14 amino acids. Germline V gives CDR1 SEHNR, CDR2 FQNEAQ (reference sequence). This CDR3 is CASSGYESSYEQYF. CDR3 nucleotide sequence: TGTGCCAGCAGCGGATACGAGAGCTCCTACGAGCAGTACTTC.

DNA for the CDR3: TGCGCCAGCAGCCAAGGAGTGAGAAAGTATAATTCACCCCTCCACTTT. This encodes CASSQGVRKYNSPLHF. The V gene is TRBV4-1, the J gene TRBJ1-6; D gene ambiguous. CDR3 size: 16 residues. Germline V gene sequence: CDR1 MGHRA, CDR2 YSYEKL. V was shortened by 1 base and J by 4 bases, with 11 bases between the two germline ends.

The chain joins TRBV7-2 to TRBJ1-2; perhaps TRBD1 as D (5 bases). Trimming shortened V by 5 bases and J by 2 bases, and 18 bases separated the two germline ends. Germline V lookup: CDR1 SGHTA, CDR2 FQGNSA. The CDR3 loop spans 16 amino acids. Here the CDR3 DNA reads TGTGCCAGCAGCGGCGGGGACTACTTGTTAAACTATGGCTACACCTTC. Protein product: CASSGGDYLLNYGYTF.

The rearrangement joins TRBV5-4 to TRBJ2-1; possible D gene TRBD2, 6 bases. The germline V gene encodes CDR1 SGHNT and CDR2 YYREEE (reference sequence). Trimming pared 3 bases from V and 12 bases from J, leaving 22 bases between. The CDR3 has 15 residues. In DNA form, the CDR3 reads TGTGCCAGCAGCTCATGGGGGGATTACTCAAGGGGGCAGTTCTTC. As protein: CASSSWGDYSRGQFF.

This clonotype occurred a few times. The V and J genes are TRBV6-6 and TRBJ1-1, with D possibly being TRBD1 (5 bases). CDR1 is MNHNY, CDR2 SVGAGI, per germline (reference sequence). V lost 0 bases and J lost 0, with 11 bases in between. The CDR3 consists of 16 residues. The CDR3 DNA is TGTGCCAGCAGTTACTCGGCAGGGTCCTTGAACACTGAAGCTTTCTTT. Its protein is CASSYSAGSLNTEAFF.

This clonotype has a count of ten or more. The rearrangement uses TRBV6-1 and TRBJ1-1, with D unresolved. Trimming took 1 base from V and 7 from J, leaving 10 bases between them. This CDR3 has 13 amino acids. Germline V lookup: CDR1 MNHNS, CDR2 SASEGT. The CDR3 loop is CASSEEVGSEAFF. CDR3 sequence (DNA): TGTGCCAGCAGTGAAGAGGTTGGGAGTGAAGCTTTCTTT.

The rearrangement uses TRBV7-3 and TRBJ1-1; D uncertain. The germline V gene has CDR1 SGHTA and CDR2 FQGTGA. The CDR3 is made up of 12 amino acids. The V and J ends lost 3 bases and 4 bases respectively, with 6 bases between them. CDR3 in DNA: TGTGCCAGCAGCTTTACCGTCACTGAAGCTTTCTTT. Its protein product is CASSFTVTEAFF.

This clonotype was seen only a few times. The chain has TRBV7-9 and TRBJ2-1; D may be TRBD2 (5 bases). Trimming took off 5 bases at V and 0 bases at J, with 14 bases between the two ends. The germline V gene encodes CDR1 SEHNR and CDR2 FQNEAQ (reference sequence). The CDR3 length is 16 residues. CDR3 protein: CASSPRTLASYNEQFF. CDR3 DNA sequence: TGTGCCAGCAGCCCCCGGACTCTAGCCTCCTACAATGAGCAGTTCTTC.

This clonotype came up a few times. The genes are TRBV6-1 and TRBJ1-3, with D possibly matching TRBD1 (5 bases). The germline CDR1 and CDR2 sequences are MNHNS and SASEGT. Trimming left V 3 bases short and J 0 bases short, with 9 bases between. The CDR3 totals 15 residues. This CDR3 is CASSDLGDSGNTIYF. As DNA, the CDR3 is TGTGCCAGCAGTGACCTAGGGGACTCTGGAAACACCATATATTTT.

This clonotype was detected once. This rearrangement joins TRBV20-1 to TRBJ1-5; TRBD1 is a possible D gene (5 bases). This CDR3 spans 14 amino acids. Germline CDR1 reads DFQATT; CDR2 reads SNEGSKA (reference sequence). V was clipped by 0 bases and J by 4 bases, with 10 bases between them. The CDR3 here is CSARDWRGNQPQHF. Here the CDR3 DNA reads TGCAGTGCTAGAGATTGGCGGGGGAATCAGCCCCAGCATTTT.

This clonotype occurred many times. The chain employs TRBV7-6 and TRBJ2-1; 8 nucleotides align to TRBD1. CDR1 SGHVS and CDR2 FNYEAQ come from the germline V gene. Trimming at V came to 5 bases and at J to 6 bases, leaving 18 bases not matched to a gene. This CDR3 comprises 18 residues. The CDR3 reads CASSPYRSGTGDPNEQFF. The CDR3 DNA sequence: TGTGCCAGCAGCCCCTACAGATCCGGGACAGGTGACCCCAATGAGCAGTTCTTC.

The rearrangement joins TRBV27 to TRBJ1-2; 9 bases align to TRBD1. Germline CDR1 is MNHEY and CDR2 is SMNVEV (reference sequence). The CDR3 loop spans 15 amino acids. The J segment lost 6 bases and the V segment lost 3 bases, leaving 8 bases of the junction unmatched. Here the CDR3 reads CASSFGTGRFDGYTF. The CDR3 coding sequence is TGTGCCAGCAGTTTTGGGACAGGGCGATTTGATGGCTACACCTTC.

V and J are TRBV29-1 and TRBJ2-1, with unresolved D. Germline lookup yields CDR1 SQVTM and CDR2 ANQGSEA. Trimming shortened V by 7 bases and J by 0 bases, and 10 bases separated the two germline ends. The CDR3 runs 13 residues. The CDR3 coding sequence is TGCAGCGCGGCTGATGGCTCCTACAATGAGCAGTTCTTC. Its translation: CSAADGSYNEQFF.

The chain recombines TRBV11-3 with TRBJ2-5; 8 bases map to TRBD2. Germline V gene lookup returns CDR1 SGHNT and CDR2 YENEEA. Trimming removed 5 bases from V and 2 bases from J; junction bases left unmatched: 10. CDR3 length: 16 amino acids. The chain's CDR3 is CASSPRSGGDQETQYF. The DNA for the CDR3 is TGTGCCAGCAGCCCGCGGAGCGGGGGTGATCAAGAGACCCAGTACTTC.

The chain is built from TRBV10-3 and TRBJ2-2; D is possibly TRBD2 (5 bases). The ends were cut back, 8 bases at V and 3 bases at J, with 16 bases in the middle. The CDR3 spans 15 residues. Germline V gene lookup returns CDR1 ENHRY and CDR2 SYGVKD. The CDR3 DNA sequence: TGTGCCATCCTGGAGGTAGTTGGGGACACCGGGGAGCTGTTTTTT. Its translation is CAILEVVGDTGELFF.